Here is one TCR beta chain with its context. The data stem from a study of blood T cell repertoires in COVID-19. Study-level information: The United States, Italy and Spain were the sources of the acute and convalescent COVID-19 samples.

In germline, CDR1 is MNHEY, CDR2 SMNVEV (reference sequence). V lost 4 bases, J lost 5 bases, and 4 bases stayed unmatched. The CDR3 covers 14 residues. Data came from immunoSEQ multiplex PCR; TCRdb stores just in-frame clones and leaves some out. The table records 350,000 to 450,000 clones, about 85% of them present only once. The V gene is TRBV27, the J gene TRBJ2-3; TRBD1 matches at 9 bases. Sequencing was performed on peripheral blood. The clonotype was recovered from a woman younger than 35 with acute or convalescent COVID-19. The CDR3 nucleotides are TGTGCCAGCAGTTCGGGACAGGGACAAGATACGCAGTATTTT. This gives the protein CASSSGQGQDTQYF.